The 6 T cell receptor beta chains below were found in one sample sequenced in a study of T cells in Graves' hyperthyroidism and ophthalmopathy. It was RNA transcripts that yielded the amplified TCR beta CDR3 regions. Researchers ran a first-round RT-PCR on the TCR CDR3 using the HTBI primer set. MiXCR was run by TCRdb on the multiplex PCR reads, yielding one entry per CDR3 protein. The table lists about 530,000 distinct CDR3 sequences, 17% of them singletons, with around 17% in the top ten. The specimen was blood. The receptors originated from a woman aged 18-29 years with Graves' ophthalmopathy.

This clonotype has just a few counts. V usage is TRBV10-3 and J usage is TRBJ2-5; D uncertain. Per the germline V gene, CDR1 is ENHRY and CDR2 is SYGVKD. V lost 0 bases, J lost 2 bases, and 10 bases lay in between. The CDR3 extends over 15 amino acids. The CDR3 sequence is CAISESRREQETQYF. The CDR3 nucleotides are TGTGCCATCAGTGAGTCCCGCAGAGAGCAAGAGACCCAGTACTTC.

This clonotype was seen at least ten times. The CDR3 protein is CATRTGPNYGYTF. DNA of the CDR3: TGTGCCACCCGGACAGGGCCCAACTATGGCTACACCTTC. The V and J genes are TRBV28 and TRBJ1-2; 8 bases are a match to TRBD1. CDR1 and CDR2 (germline): MDHEN, SYDVKM. The trim removed 10 bases at V and 2 bases at J, leaving 6 bases unmatched. This CDR3 comprises 13 residues.

The CDR3 coding sequence is TGTGCCGGAAAACAGGGATCCCGAAACTATGGCTACACCTTC. Encoded protein: CAGKQGSRNYGYTF. The V gene is TRBV30, the J gene TRBJ1-2, with D perhaps TRBD1 (6 bases). This CDR3 has 14 residues. CDR1 GTSNPN and CDR2 SVGIG come from the germline V gene (reference sequence). V was clipped by 8 bases and J by 2 bases, with 18 bases between them.

Concerning this clonotype: The junction departs from the called germline gene at one end, perhaps through a read error. This chain uses TRBV4-3 with TRBJ1-1; 11 bases align to TRBD1. The CDR3 has 15 residues. Looked up from germline, CDR1 is LGHNA and CDR2 is YSLEER. The CDR3 coding sequence is TGCGCCAGCAGCCCCATGGGACAGGGGGGACCTGAAGCCTTCTTT. This encodes CASSPMGQGGPEAFF.

This clonotype was picked up many times. The CDR3 spells CASSLPYPPGYTF. The CDR3 DNA follows: TGTGCCAGCAGCTTACCGTATCCGCCTGGCTACACCTTC. The chain uses TRBV7-3 and TRBJ1-2; D is uncertain. This CDR3 spans 13 amino acids. The germline V gene has CDR1 SGHTA and CDR2 FQGTGA. The V and J ends lost 2 bases and 7 bases respectively, with 11 bases between them. The entire variable domain, with the rest obtained from reference TRBV7-3 and TRBJ1-2, is as follows: GAGVSQTPSNKVTEKGKYVELRCDPISGHTALYWYRQSLGQGPEFLIYFQGTGAADDSGLPNDRFFAVRPEGSVSTLKIQRTERGDSAVYLCASSLPYPPGYTFGSGTRLTVV.

There are a few counts of this clonotype. This rearrangement joins TRBV10-3 to TRBJ2-1, with D hard to call. This CDR3 has 14 amino acids. Germline CDR1 is ENHRY and CDR2 is SYGVKD. V lost 2 bases to trimming and J lost 8 bases, with 13 bases between them. The CDR3 DNA is TGTGCCATCAGTGAGGTGGCGGAGATGGATGAGCAGTTCTTC. Translating gives CAISEVAEMDEQFF.